These T cell receptor beta chains were read from a single sample in a study of radiation and T cells in renal cell carcinoma. Profiled with immunoSEQ multiplex PCR; TCRdb holds only in-frame clones, not every one. The data contain 130,000 or so clones, around four fifths of them singletons. The input for sequencing was blood, taken from a patient whose treatment included radiotherapy and nephrectomy. The receptors derive from a woman aged 45 to 65 with renal cell carcinoma. Each CDR3 is given with its conserved first and last residue. The order of the fields is J gene, clone size, D gene, V gene, CDR3 protein, CDR3 DNA. A D gene is named only where the DNA matches it firmly. The size field is filled for only some rows; it gives once, few, many or a size class.

>TRBJ2-2|NA|NA|TRBV6-5
CASSYTRGAPGELFF
TGTGCCAGCAGTTACACCCGGGGGGCCCCCGGGGAGCTGTTTTTT
>TRBJ2-5|NA|NA|TRBV9
CASSAEGGPQETQYF
TGTGCCAGCAGCGCTGAGGGGGGGCCCCAAGAGACCCAGTACTTC
>TRBJ1-6|NA|TRBD1|TRBV5-6
CASSSRTGGHNSPLHF
TGTGCCAGCAGCTCGAGGACAGGGGGGCATAATTCACCCCTCCACTTT
>TRBJ2-7|NA|TRBD1|TRBV6-5
CASSYPGQGSYEQYF
TGTGCCAGCAGTTATCCTGGACAGGGAAGCTACGAGCAGTACTTC
>TRBJ2-2|NA|NA|TRBV13
CASSLGRAFGELFF
TGTGCCAGCAGCTTAGGCCGGGCGTTCGGGGAGCTGTTTTTT
>TRBJ1-1|NA|TRBD1|TRBV6-6
CASSYPWGTGATEAFF
TGTGCCAGCAGTTACCCCTGGGGGACAGGGGCCACTGAAGCTTTCTTT
>TRBJ1-4|few|NA|TRBV5-6
CASTTVRGANEKLFF
TGTGCCAGCACCACCGTCCGGGGCGCTAATGAAAAACTGTTTTTT
>TRBJ2-5|NA|NA|TRBV30
CAWNPPEYGGETQYF
TGTGCCTGGAACCCCCCCGAGTATGGGGGCGAGACCCAGTACTTC
>TRBJ2-6|NA|TRBD2|TRBV5-4
CASSLGTSGMSGANVLTF
TGTGCCAGCAGCTTGGGGACTAGCGGGATGTCTGGGGCCAACGTCCTGACTTTC
>TRBJ2-7|NA|NA|TRBV6-5
CASSYSMGAEQYF
TGTGCCAGCAGTTACTCGATGGGGGCGGAGCAGTACTTC
>TRBJ1-1|many|NA|TRBV15
CATSRARQGWGTEAFF
TGTGCCACCAGCAGAGCGAGGCAGGGATGGGGCACTGAAGCTTTCTTT
>TRBJ2-1|NA|TRBD2|TRBV6-5
CASSYVAGEQFF
TGTGCCAGCAGTTACGTAGCGGGAGAGCAGTTCTTC
>TRBJ2-3|NA|NA|TRBV4-3
CASSPGAGVTDTQYF
TGCGCCAGCAGCCCGGGGGCGGGGGTTACAGATACGCAGTATTTT
>TRBJ1-1|NA|TRBD1|TRBV29-1
CSVLTYNPQGGLSHTEAFF
TGCAGCGTCCTTACGTACAACCCACAGGGGGGGCTTAGTCACACTGAAGCTTTCTTT
>TRBJ2-2|NA|NA|TRBV18
CASSPGGLLSTGELFF
TGTGCCAGCTCACCAGGCGGACTCCTTTCCACCGGGGAGCTGTTTTTT
>TRBJ2-7|NA|TRBD1|TRBV7-2
CASSWDRVRNEQYF
TGTGCCAGCAGCTGGGACAGGGTTCGTAACGAGCAGTACTTC
>TRBJ1-6|NA|NA|TRBV19
CASGAQGNSPLHF
TGTGCCAGCGGGGCCCAAGGGAATTCACCCCTCCACTTT
>TRBJ2-1|NA|TRBD2|TRBV7-9
CASSLAGGGASEQFF
TGTGCCAGCAGCTTAGCTGGCGGGGGGGCATCGGAGCAGTTCTTC
>TRBJ2-2|NA|NA|TRBV7-2
CASRVASDPWPGELFF
TGTGCCAGCAGGGTAGCGTCGGACCCCTGGCCTGGGGAGCTGTTTTTT
>TRBJ1-2|NA|NA|TRBV29-1
CSVDGGLDGYTF
TGCAGCGTTGACGGAGGGCTGGATGGCTACACCTTC
>TRBJ1-4|NA|NA|TRBV18
CASSTQGATNEKLFF
TGTGCCAGCTCAACACAGGGTGCAACTAATGAAAAACTGTTTTTT
>TRBJ1-6|NA|NA|TRBV6-1
CASHKDGIPPLHF
TGTGCCAGCCATAAGGACGGAATACCACCCCTCCACTTT
>TRBJ2-7|NA|NA|TRBV2
CASSERGVYEQYF
TGTGCCAGCAGTGAACGCGGGGTCTACGAGCAGTACTTC
>TRBJ1-1|NA|NA|TRBV6-5
CASCRKNRGTEAFF
TGTGCCAGTTGTAGGAAGAACCGAGGGACTGAAGCTTTCTTT
>TRBJ1-1|NA|NA|TRBV7-2
CASSLAMGSAEAFF
TGTGCCAGCAGCTTAGCGATGGGGTCGGCTGAAGCTTTCTTT
>TRBJ2-1|once|TRBD2|TRBV6-5
CASRTSGYNEQFF
TGTGCCAGCAGGACTAGCGGTTACAATGAGCAGTTCTTC
>TRBJ1-5|once|NA|TRBV28
CASRLSNQPQHF
TGTGCCAGCAGGCTTAGCAATCAGCCCCAGCATTTT
>TRBJ2-5|NA|TRBD1|TRBV10-3
CAISESPAGGQETQYF
TGTGCCATCAGTGAGTCCCCGGCAGGGGGCCAAGAGACCCAGTACTTC
>TRBJ2-7|NA|NA|TRBV6-1
CASSEGSPGTPLYEQYF
TGTGCCAGCAGTGAAGGGAGTCCCGGGACTCCCTTATACGAGCAGTACTTC
>TRBJ1-5|NA|NA|TRBV5-6
CASSSSFGGEGQPQHF
TGTGCCAGCAGCTCCTCCTTTGGGGGAGAAGGACAGCCCCAGCATTTT
>TRBJ1-5|NA|TRBD1|TRBV30
CAWSPRDRGFNSNQPQHF
TGTGCCTGGAGTCCCCGGGACAGGGGTTTTAATAGCAATCAGCCCCAGCATTTT
>TRBJ1-3|NA|NA|TRBV30
CAWSVRGGSGNTIYF
TGTGCCTGGAGTGTACGGGGGGGCTCTGGAAACACCATATATTTT